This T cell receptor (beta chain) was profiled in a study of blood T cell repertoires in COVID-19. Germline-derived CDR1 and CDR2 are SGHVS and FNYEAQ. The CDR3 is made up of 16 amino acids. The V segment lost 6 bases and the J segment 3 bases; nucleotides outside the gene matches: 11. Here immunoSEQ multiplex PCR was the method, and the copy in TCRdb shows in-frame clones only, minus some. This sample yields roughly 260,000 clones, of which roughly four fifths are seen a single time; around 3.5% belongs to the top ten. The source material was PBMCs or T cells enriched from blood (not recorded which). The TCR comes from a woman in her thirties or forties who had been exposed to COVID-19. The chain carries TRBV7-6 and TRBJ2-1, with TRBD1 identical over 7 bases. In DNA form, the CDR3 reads TGTGCCAGCAGTCATAATACAGGGGCTAACTACAATGAGCAGTTCTTC. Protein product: CASSHNTGANYNEQFF.